One sample yielded the 32 T cell receptor beta chains listed below, sequenced in a study of blood T cells in healthy people across ages. Using a J-beta primer mix together with a sample-barcoded 5' primer, a second PCR was run for about 6 to 12 cycles. One entry per CDR3 protein results from TCRdb running MiXCR on the 5' RACE reads. Of about 730,000 distinct CDR3 sequences listed, roughly 44% are singletons. Sequenced material: blood. The origin of the receptors is a woman aged 60-75 years in good health.

The chain is built from TRBV7-3 and TRBJ1-2; the D gene is possibly TRBD1 (6 bases). V lost 4 bases and J lost 7, with 13 bases in between. The CDR3 length is 13 residues. CDR1 is SGHTA and CDR2 is FQGTGA in the germline V gene. CDR3 bases: TGTGCCAGCAGCTCCGACAGGACGGGTGGCTACACCTTC. It is translated as CASSSDRTGGYTF.

As to this clonotype: Since a much larger clone is just one base distant, this may be a read error. The CDR3 here is CASSILTKSSYNEQFF. DNA for the CDR3: TGTGCCAGCAGCATCTTAACGAAAAGCTCCTACAATGAGCAGTTCTTC. The chain is built from TRBV9 and TRBJ2-1; D remains ambiguous. Germline CDR1 is SGDLS and CDR2 is YYNGEE. The CDR3 length is 16 residues. Trimming shortened V by 4 bases and J by 0 bases, and 14 bases separated the two germline ends.

This clonotype was picked up a small number of times. The chain joins TRBV14 to TRBJ2-5; D gene uncertain. Trimming cost V 4 bases and J 11 bases, with 11 bases left between them. Germline CDR1 and CDR2: SGHDN and FVKESK. The CDR3 extends over 11 amino acids. This CDR3 reads CASSLGKQQYF. The CDR3 DNA reads as TGTGCCAGCAGCCTGGGAAAACAGCAGTACTTC. The full variable domain, with the rest looked up from reference TRBV14 and TRBJ2-5, is EAGVTQFPSHSVIEKGQTVTLRCDPISGHDNLYWYRRVMGKEIKFLLHFVKESKQDESGMPNNRFLAERTGGTYSTLKVQPAELEDSGVYFCASSLGKQQYFGPGTRLLVL.

The chain carries TRBV20-1 and TRBJ2-1, with 10 positions matching TRBD2. CDR1 and CDR2 (germline): DFQATT, SNEGSKA (reference sequence). The CDR3 covers 15 residues. With V trimmed by 0 bases and J by 12 bases, 11 bases remained unmatched. This CDR3 is CSARDLAGGPGGQFF. The CDR3 nucleotides are TGCAGTGCTAGAGATTTAGCGGGGGGACCCGGGGGGCAGTTCTTC.

This chain joins TRBV20-1 and TRBJ1-1; 8 nucleotides align to TRBD1. This CDR3 contains 16 residues. Trimming cost V 5 bases and J 0 bases; bases outside gene matches: 11. Germline V lookup: CDR1 DFQATT, CDR2 SNEGSKA (reference sequence). CDR3 in amino acids: CSAPPPHRGMNTEAFF. The CDR3 DNA reads TGCAGTGCTCCGCCGCCTCACAGGGGGATGAACACTGAAGCTTTCTTT.

The chain uses TRBV18 and TRBJ1-5; D is uncertain. This CDR3 has 15 residues. CDR1 is KGHSH, CDR2 LQKENI, per germline. The ends were cut back, 6 bases at V and 2 bases at J, with 14 bases in the middle. This chain's CDR3 is CASSPARVGNQPQHF. The DNA of the CDR3 is TGTGCCAGCTCCCCGGCCCGGGTCGGCAATCAGCCCCAGCATTTT. Variable domain in full (rest from reference TRBV18 and TRBJ1-5): NAGVMQNPRHLVRRRGQEARLRCSPMKGHSHVYWYRQLPEEGLKFMVYLQKENIIDESGMPKERFSAEFPKEGPSILRIQQVVRGDSAAYFCASSPARVGNQPQHFGDGTRLSIL.

The chain joins TRBV12-3 or TRBV12-4 to TRBJ2-5, with D hard to call. This CDR3 contains 11 residues. Deletions cut 2 bases from V and 13 bases from J, with 11 bases between. The CDR3 DNA follows: TGTGCCAGCAGTTTATCAGAACGTCGGTACTTC. Protein sequence: CASSLSERRYF.

This clonotype was picked up many times. The V and J genes are TRBV29-1 and TRBJ2-7; 9 positions agree with TRBD2. From germline, CDR1 is SQVTM and CDR2 ANQGSEA. The CDR3 is 14 residues long. The V segment lost 5 bases and the J segment 1 base; nucleotides outside the gene matches: 6. CDR3 region: CSVRTSGPSYEQYF. In nucleotides, the CDR3 is TGCAGCGTTCGTACTAGCGGGCCTTCCTACGAGCAGTACTTC.

The V gene is TRBV6-1, the J gene TRBJ2-4; possibly TRBD2 for D (7 bases). The J call is uncertain, as TRBJ2-7 better fits the DNA end. The CDR3 runs to 14 residues. The germline gives CDR1 MNHNS, CDR2 SASEGT. Written as DNA, the CDR3 is TGTGCCAGCAACCCCTACGGGGGGCGAGACGAGCAGTACTTC. Encoded protein: CASNPYGGRDEQYF.

This clonotype showed up many times. The chain combines TRBV4-2 with TRBJ2-4, with 8 bases lining up with TRBD1. Per the germline V gene, CDR1 is LGHNA and CDR2 is YNFKEQ. V lost 0 bases, J lost 13 bases, and 11 bases stayed unmatched. The CDR3 totals 15 residues. The DNA of the CDR3 is TGTGCCAGCAGCCAAGAGGAGGGGACAGGTAGGGAGCAGTACTTC. This translates into CASSQEEGTGREQYF.

This clonotype was observed a few times. The V call is TRBV28, the J call TRBJ1-2; D uncertain. This CDR3 is 14 amino acids long. V dropped 4 bases and J dropped 8 bases, with 17 bases sitting between them. The germline V gene has CDR1 MDHEN and CDR2 SYDVKM. The CDR3 nucleotides are TGTGCCAGCAGTTCTCAAGGGAGTTATTTAGGCTACACCTTC. Protein product: CASSSQGSYLGYTF.

The chain carries TRBV7-2 and TRBJ1-1; D is undetermined. Trimming removed 2 bases at V and 1 base at J, with 8 bases between. This CDR3 comprises 14 residues. Looked up from germline, CDR1 is SGHTA and CDR2 is FQGNSA. The CDR3 here is CASSLMSPNTEAFF. CDR3 DNA sequence: TGTGCCAGCAGCTTAATGTCACCGAACACTGAAGCTTTCTTT.

The CDR3 DNA reads as TGCAGTGCGATTAGGGGGGGCGCAGATACGCAGTATTTT. Amino acids: CSAIRGGADTQYF. V usage is TRBV20-1 and J usage is TRBJ2-3, with a possible D match to TRBD2 (7 bases). The V gene's germline CDR1 is DFQATT and CDR2 SNEGSKA (reference sequence). This CDR3 contains 13 residues. V was trimmed by 6 bases and J by 4 bases, leaving 14 bases between them.

The genes are TRBV18 and TRBJ2-5; unclear D gene. CDR1 KGHSH and CDR2 LQKENI come from the germline V gene. The CDR3 runs to 15 residues. The V end was cut by 3 bases, the J end by 2 bases, with 13 bases between. CDR3 sequence reads: CASSPGSLKQETQYF. Here the CDR3 DNA reads TGTGCCAGCTCACCCGGGTCGCTGAAGCAAGAGACCCAGTACTTC.

In this sample, this clonotype turned up many times. V gene TRBV11-2 combines with J gene TRBJ2-5, with 7 bases identical to TRBD1. Germline-derived CDR1 and CDR2 are SGHAT and FQNNGV. Germline trimming cut 5 bases from V and 2 bases from J; bases unmatched to any gene: 2. This CDR3 has 13 amino acids. This chain's CDR3 is CASSKTGQETQYF. The CDR3 nucleotides read TGTGCCAGCAGCAAGACAGGGCAAGAGACCCAGTACTTC.

The chain joins TRBV20-1 to TRBJ2-1, with unresolved D. V lost 3 bases, J lost 5 bases, and 5 bases lay in between. This CDR3 region has 11 residues. Germline CDR1 is DFQATT and CDR2 is SNEGSKA (reference sequence). CDR3 nucleotides: TGCAGTGCTAGTCAGGACAATGAGCAGTTCTTC. It yields the protein CSASQDNEQFF.

The chain carries TRBV20-1 and TRBJ1-1; TRBD1 aligns across 8 bases. The CDR3 length is 14 residues. Germline V gene sequence: CDR1 DFQATT, CDR2 SNEGSKA (reference sequence). After removal of 5 bases from V and 2 bases from J, the junction contained 7 bases not matched to a gene. CDR3 in DNA: TGCAGTGCTGACATGGACAGGGCCAACACTGAAGCTTTCTTT. This encodes CSADMDRANTEAFF.

CDR3 bases: TGTGCCAGCAGCCTAGTAGGTGGAGCGGGGGGCACAGATACGCAGTATTTT. Its protein product is CASSLVGGAGGTDTQYF. V gene TRBV11-2 combines with J gene TRBJ2-3, with 8 nucleotides matching TRBD2. Germline V gene data show CDR1 as SGHAT and CDR2 as FQNNGV. After removal of 5 bases from V and 1 base from J, the junction contained 11 bases not matched to a gene. The CDR3 loop spans 17 amino acids.

The chain employs TRBV7-2 and TRBJ2-3; no definite D call. V was trimmed by 3 bases and J by 3 bases, leaving 10 bases between them. The germline V gene has CDR1 SGHTA and CDR2 FQGNSA. This CDR3 is built from 14 residues. The CDR3 sequence is CASSFFVGTDTQYF. The DNA for the CDR3 is TGTGCCAGCAGCTTTTTTGTGGGGACAGATACGCAGTATTTT.

The chain has TRBV6-1 and TRBJ2-7; unclear D gene. Germline V gives CDR1 MNHNS, CDR2 SASEGT. The CDR3 spans 14 residues. The germline V and J ends were trimmed by 3 bases and 3 bases, with 12 bases remaining between them. Written as DNA, the CDR3 is TGTGCCAGCAGTGAGACAACATTGATCTACGAGCAGTACTTC. Amino acid sequence: CASSETTLIYEQYF.

This clonotype was seen ten or more times. The genes are TRBV12-3 or TRBV12-4 and TRBJ2-1, with a possible D match to TRBD2 (6 bases). CDR3 size: 14 residues. Trimming cost V 3 bases and J 7 bases, with 13 bases left between them. The CDR3 sequence: CASSFRLAANEQFF. The CDR3 region has the DNA TGTGCCAGCAGTTTCCGCTTAGCGGCGAATGAGCAGTTCTTC.

CDR3 in amino acids: CASSQVQGIGTGELFF. The CDR3, as DNA: TGTGCCAGCAGCCAAGTACAGGGGATTGGGACCGGGGAGCTGTTTTTT. The chain is built from TRBV14 and TRBJ2-2, with 7 bases lining up with TRBD1. This CDR3 is 16 amino acids long. Looked up from germline, CDR1 is SGHDN and CDR2 is FVKESK. V was clipped by 1 base and J by 5 bases; unmatched bases: 7. The variable domain in full, completed from reference TRBV14 and TRBJ2-2, reads EAGVTQFPSHSVIEKGQTVTLRCDPISGHDNLYWYRRVMGKEIKFLLHFVKESKQDESGMPNNRFLAERTGGTYSTLKVQPAELEDSGVYFCASSQVQGIGTGELFFGEGSRLTVL.

The rearrangement joins TRBV10-3 to TRBJ1-4; TRBD1 matches 7 bases. Germline V lookup: CDR1 ENHRY, CDR2 SYGVKD. V lost 7 bases and J lost 3; bases outside the gene matches: 8. This CDR3 spans 15 amino acids. For the CDR3, the DNA is TGTGCCATCAAAGGGGAGGGGACAGCTAATGAAAAACTGTTTTTT. This gives the protein CAIKGEGTANEKLFF.

The V call is TRBV15, the J call TRBJ2-3, with D maybe TRBD1 (6 bases). The CDR3 has 16 amino acids. Germline-derived CDR1 and CDR2 are LNHNV and YYDKDF (reference sequence). The germline V and J ends were trimmed by 0 bases and 2 bases, with 12 bases remaining between them. The DNA of the CDR3 is TGTGCCACCAGCAGAGATGACAGGACCCACACAGATACGCAGTATTTT. Translation: CATSRDDRTHTDTQYF.

The sample holds a few counts of this clonotype. The chain uses TRBV20-1 and TRBJ1-4; D uncertain. The germline V gene has CDR1 DFQATT and CDR2 SNEGSKA (reference sequence). V dropped 2 bases and J dropped 3 bases, with 7 bases sitting between them. This CDR3 comprises 13 residues. CDR3 sequence reads: CSARRTANEKLFF. The CDR3, as DNA: TGCAGTGCTAGAAGAACGGCTAATGAAAAACTGTTTTTT.

The gene calls are TRBV7-9 and TRBJ2-1; no clear D gene. The end of the DNA aligns better with TRBJ2-7, so the J call may be wrong. The germline CDR1 and CDR2 sequences are SEHNR and FQNEAQ (reference sequence). The CDR3 contains 14 residues. CDR3 in amino acids: CASSGPQKGNEQYF. The CDR3 coding sequence is TGTGCCAGCAGCGGACCCCAAAAAGGCAATGAGCAGTACTTC.

This clonotype has just a few counts. The CDR3 sequence is CASGDKPGSYNEQFF. DNA for the CDR3: TGTGCCAGCGGTGACAAACCTGGCTCCTACAATGAGCAGTTCTTC. The rearrangement joins TRBV7-9 to TRBJ2-1, with D unresolved. Trimming cost V 8 bases and J 0 bases, with 14 bases left between them. The CDR3 has 15 residues. Looked up from germline, CDR1 is SEHNR and CDR2 is FQNEAQ (reference sequence).

As for this clonotype: One end of the junction is discordant with germline, which a read error may explain. The chain uses TRBV20-1 and TRBJ1-6; a possible D gene is TRBD1 (5 bases). Germline-derived CDR1 and CDR2 are DFQATT and SNEGSKA (reference sequence). The CDR3 loop spans 12 amino acids. As DNA, the CDR3 is TGCGGTGCTAGACAGCCGTCTTCACCCCTCCACTTT. Protein product: CGARQPSSPLHF.

The chain uses TRBV29-1 and TRBJ2-7; 11 bases fit TRBD2. Germline V lookup: CDR1 SQVTM, CDR2 ANQGSEA. Unmatched junction bases numbered 6, after V lost 4 bases and J lost 1 base. This CDR3 is built from 15 residues. The CDR3 is CSVAKLAGASYEQYF. The CDR3 coding sequence is TGCAGCGTTGCCAAACTAGCGGGAGCGTCCTACGAGCAGTACTTC.

This clonotype has a count of ten or more. This CDR3 reads CASSQVGTSGRNEQYF. In DNA, the CDR3 is TGTGCCAGCAGCCAAGTAGGGACTAGCGGGAGGAACGAGCAGTACTTC. The V gene is TRBV4-2, the J gene TRBJ2-7; 15 nucleotides match TRBD2. Losses at the gene ends were 1 base for V and 5 bases for J; bases not matched to a gene: 3. The V gene's germline CDR1 is LGHNA and CDR2 YNFKEQ. CDR3 length equals 16 residues.

V and J are TRBV12-3 or TRBV12-4 and TRBJ2-1, with TRBD2 identical over 10 bases. The CDR3 is made up of 14 amino acids. V lost 6 bases to trimming and J lost 9 bases; unmatched junction nucleotides: 8. CDR3 bases: TGTGCCAGCAGAACCGGGACTAGCGCTGGTGAGCAGTTCTTC. It specifies CASRTGTSAGEQFF.

This chain uses TRBV3-1 with TRBJ2-7; no reliable D call. Germline V gives CDR1 LGHDT, CDR2 YNNKEL (reference sequence). Trimming took off 4 bases at V and 9 bases at J, with 13 bases between the two ends. This CDR3 has 12 amino acids. The CDR3 nucleotides are TGTGCCAGCAGCCTGAGCGCGAACAGGCAGTACTTC. This translates into CASSLSANRQYF.